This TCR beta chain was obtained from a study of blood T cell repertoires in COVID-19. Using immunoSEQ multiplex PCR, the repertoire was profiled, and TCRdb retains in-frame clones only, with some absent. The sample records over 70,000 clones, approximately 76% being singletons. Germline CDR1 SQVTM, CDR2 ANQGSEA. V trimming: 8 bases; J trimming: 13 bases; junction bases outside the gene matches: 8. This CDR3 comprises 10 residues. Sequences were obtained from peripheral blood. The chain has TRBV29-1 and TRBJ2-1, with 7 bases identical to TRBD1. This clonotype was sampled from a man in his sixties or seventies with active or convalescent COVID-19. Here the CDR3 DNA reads TGCAGCTCCCGGGACAGAGTTCAGTTCTTC. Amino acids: CSSRDRVQFF.